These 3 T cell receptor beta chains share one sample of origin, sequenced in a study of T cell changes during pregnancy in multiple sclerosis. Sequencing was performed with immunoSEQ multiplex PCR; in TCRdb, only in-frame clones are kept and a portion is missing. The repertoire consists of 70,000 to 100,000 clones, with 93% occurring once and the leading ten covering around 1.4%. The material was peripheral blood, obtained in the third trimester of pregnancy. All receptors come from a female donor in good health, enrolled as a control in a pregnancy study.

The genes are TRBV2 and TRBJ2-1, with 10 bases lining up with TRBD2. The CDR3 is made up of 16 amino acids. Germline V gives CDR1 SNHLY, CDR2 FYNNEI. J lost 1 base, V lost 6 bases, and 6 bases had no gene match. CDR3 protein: CASSQSGRGSYNEQFF. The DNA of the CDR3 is TGTGCCAGCAGCCAAAGCGGGAGGGGATCCTACAATGAGCAGTTCTTC.

The CDR3 spells CASQAQGRETQYF. The CDR3 DNA is TGCGCCAGCCAGGCGCAGGGCCGTGAGACCCAGTACTTC. V is TRBV5-1 and J is TRBJ2-5, with a weak D call TRBD1 (5 bases). The germline CDR1 and CDR2 sequences are SGHRS and YFSETQ. This CDR3 has 13 amino acids. Trimming removed 7 bases at V and 5 bases at J, with 15 bases between. Drawing the rest from reference TRBV5-1 and TRBJ2-5, the complete variable domain is KAGVTQTPRYLIKTRGQQVTLSCSPISGHRSVSWYQQTPGQGLQFLFEYFSETQRNKGNFPGRFSGRQFSNSRSEMNVSTLELGDSALYLCASQAQGRETQYFGPGTRLLVL.

In DNA, the CDR3 is TGTGCCAGCAGTTTAACTGGGGGCCGGGGCTACACCTTC. Translation gives CASSLTGGRGYTF. This chain connects TRBV27 to TRBJ1-2; possibly TRBD1 for D (6 bases). V lost 2 bases, J lost 8 bases, and 12 bases lay in between. The V gene's germline CDR1 is MNHEY and CDR2 SMNVEV (reference sequence). CDR3 length: 13 amino acids.